This TCR beta chain was retrieved from a study of human T cells and chemical hapten exposure. Study-level results: After DPC sensitization, TCRs above 1 in 1000 frequency showed no change. Having alopecia, the donors may differ immunologically from healthy people.

This clonotype was observed a few times. Its antigen is still unknown. Regarding time point: patch test 1, 2 weeks after DPC sensitization. The treatment was: therapeutic diphenylcyclopropenone sensitization with weekly scalp DPC. Patch tests were applied only after blood draws. There are 12 residues in the CDR3. J gave up 3 bases and V 10 bases, and 5 bases lay outside the gene matches. Each cDNA molecule in the library carried unique molecular identifiers. TCRdb passed the RACE reads through MiXCR, listing each CDR3 protein once. In the table there are just under 350,000 distinct CDR3 sequences, around 7% of which are singletons.

The chain links TRBV12-3 or TRBV12-4 to TRBJ1-2; 7 positions match TRBD1. The clonotype comes from a young woman with alopecia areata. Some clones in this sample may be carry-over from other donors' samples. Specimen: whole blood, collected in connection with sensitization to the hapten diphenylcyclopropenone (DPC). In DNA, the CDR3 is TGTGCCATCAAAACAGGGGACTATGGCTACACCTTC. It is translated as CAIKTGDYGYTF.